The next 19 T cell receptor beta chains were all read from a single sample in a study of blood T cell repertoires in COVID-19. The protocol was immunoSEQ multiplex PCR, while the TCRdb copy is restricted to in-frame clones and leaves out a portion. In the table there are 190,000 or so clones, about 83% of which are singletons. The source material was peripheral blood. The receptors were sampled from a man aged 45-60 years with active or convalescent COVID-19.

This chain joins TRBV11-2 and TRBJ2-1; D is ambiguous. Trimming shortened V by 0 bases and J by 8 bases, and 14 bases separated the two germline ends. Germline V CDR1 and CDR2: SGHAT, FQNNGV. The CDR3 is made up of 15 amino acids. CDR3 loop: CASSLDRVGFDEQFF. Written as DNA, the CDR3 is TGTGCCAGCAGCTTAGATCGGGTCGGGTTCGATGAGCAGTTCTTC. Supplemented by reference TRBV11-2 and TRBJ2-1, the full variable domain reads EAGVAQSPRYKIIEKRQSVAFWCNPISGHATLYWYQQILGQGPKLLIQFQNNGVVDDSQLPKDRFSAERLKGVDSTLKIQPAKLEDSAVYLCASSLDRVGFDEQFFGPGTRLTVL.

The J gene is TRBJ1-2, the V gene TRBV5-6; D gene uncertain. Trimming shortened V by 1 base and J by 2 bases, and 6 bases separated the two germline ends. Per germline, CDR1 SGHDT and CDR2 YYEEEE. The CDR3 is made up of 13 amino acids. This chain's CDR3 is CASSLRGNYGYTF. CDR3 nucleotide sequence: TGTGCCAGCAGCTTGAGAGGGAACTATGGCTACACCTTC.

This sequence joins TRBV10-1 and TRBJ1-6; the match to TRBD1 covers 7 bases. The CDR3 is made up of 15 amino acids. The V gene end was trimmed by 5 bases and the J gene end by 9 bases; junction bases not matched to a gene: 10. Germline values: CDR1 WNHNN, CDR2 SYGVQD (reference sequence). The CDR3 reads CASSTPGRGISPLHF. The CDR3 DNA sequence: TGCGCCAGCAGTACGCCGGGCAGGGGGATTTCACCCCTCCACTTT.

The V call is TRBV29-1, the J call TRBJ2-5; weak D call: TRBD2 (5 bases). Looked up from germline, CDR1 is SQVTM and CDR2 is ANQGSEA. The CDR3 runs to 12 residues. The ends were cut back, 6 bases at V and 1 base at J, with 9 bases in the middle. The chain's CDR3 is CSVAGIQETQYF. In nucleotides, the CDR3 is TGCAGCGTGGCCGGGATCCAAGAGACCCAGTACTTC.

This clone appeared a single time. The V and J genes are TRBV5-6 and TRBJ2-3, with 13 bases that match TRBD2. Germline values: CDR1 SGHDT, CDR2 YYEEEE. The CDR3 extends over 16 amino acids. V lost 4 bases, J lost 2 bases, and 4 bases stayed unmatched. The CDR3 protein is CASSGGLAGYTDTQYF. CDR3 DNA sequence: TGTGCCAGCAGCGGGGGACTAGCGGGATACACAGATACGCAGTATTTT.

This chain links TRBV6-4 with TRBJ2-1, with 7 bases lining up with TRBD2. After removal of 1 base from V and 4 bases from J, the junction contained 4 bases not matched to a gene. CDR3 length: 15 amino acids. The germline V gene encodes CDR1 MRHNA and CDR2 SNTAGT. The CDR3 DNA sequence: TGTGCCAGCAGTGACTACGGCGGGGGTTACAATGAGCAGTTCTTC. Its protein product is CASSDYGGGYNEQFF.

This clone was counted only a few times. The DNA for the CDR3 is TGTGCCAGTAGTATAAGGGGGCTTAGCGGGAGCTACAATGAGCAGTTCTTC. Protein: CASSIRGLSGSYNEQFF. The V gene is TRBV19, the J gene TRBJ2-1; 9 nucleotides line up with TRBD2. Trimming removed 2 bases from V and 3 bases from J; junction bases left unmatched: 8. The CDR3 length is 17 residues. Germline values: CDR1 LNHDA, CDR2 SQIVND (reference sequence).

This clone turned up a few times. The rearrangement links TRBV6-5 to TRBJ2-7; D remains ambiguous. The V and J ends lost 4 bases and 2 bases respectively, with 6 bases between them. The CDR3 contains 12 residues. The germline V gene has CDR1 MNHEY and CDR2 SVGAGI. CDR3 in DNA: TGTGCCAGCAGTTCGAGCCCCTACGAGCAGTACTTC. Amino acid sequence: CASSSSPYEQYF.

CDR3 loop: CAISESRNRGNQPQHF. CDR3 in DNA: TGTGCCATCAGTGAGTCTCGGAATCGAGGGAATCAGCCCCAGCATTTT. The chain employs TRBV10-3 and TRBJ1-5; D remains unclear. Germline CDR1 ENHRY, CDR2 SYGVKD. The germline V and J ends were trimmed by 0 bases and 4 bases, with 13 bases remaining between them. The CDR3 spans 16 residues.

The chain is built from TRBV7-4 and TRBJ2-1; 8 bases are a match to TRBD2. This CDR3 spans 16 amino acids. CDR1 and CDR2 (germline): SGHVT, SQSDAQ. The J segment lost 2 bases and the V segment lost 4 bases, leaving 7 bases of the junction unmatched. The CDR3 DNA sequence: TGTGCCAGCAGCTCCGCCGGGGGGGCGGCCTACAATGAGCAGTTCTTC. Translated: CASSSAGGAAYNEQFF.

The chain employs TRBV6-2 or TRBV6-3 and TRBJ2-7; 10 nucleotides align to TRBD1. This CDR3 has 15 amino acids. Germline V gives CDR1 MNHEY, CDR2 SVGEGT. Losses at the gene ends were 5 bases for V and 5 bases for J; bases not matched to a gene: 9. The CDR3 sequence: CASSGTGQGSNEQYF. The CDR3 nucleotides are TGTGCCAGCAGTGGCACGGGACAGGGGTCCAACGAGCAGTACTTC.

The gene calls are TRBV6-5 and TRBJ1-1, with D unresolved. The germline V and J ends were trimmed by 0 bases and 3 bases, with 5 bases remaining between them. The CDR3 extends over 13 amino acids. Germline CDR1 reads MNHEY; CDR2 reads SVGAGI. The CDR3 DNA reads as TGTGCCAGCAGTTACTCGTCGTACACTGAAGCTTTCTTT. Translated, it gives CASSYSSYTEAFF.

The V and J genes are TRBV5-4 and TRBJ2-3, with TRBD2 as a possible D gene (6 bases). The CDR3 loop spans 12 amino acids. Trimming took off 4 bases at V and 5 bases at J, with 8 bases between the two ends. Germline V gene data show CDR1 as SGHNT and CDR2 as YYREEE (reference sequence). CDR3 coding DNA: TGTGCCAGCAGCGGGACTGTAGATACGCAGTATTTT. It specifies CASSGTVDTQYF.

The chain recombines TRBV6-4 with TRBJ1-5, with unresolved D. V lost 9 bases, J lost 2 bases, and 14 bases lay in between. The CDR3 sequence is 14 residues long. Germline CDR1 MRHNA, CDR2 SNTAGT. CDR3 amino acids: CARRAFTRNQPQHF. CDR3 bases: TGTGCCAGGAGGGCTTTCACCCGCAATCAGCCCCAGCATTTT.

This chain uses TRBV12-3 or TRBV12-4 with TRBJ1-4, with D uncertain. This CDR3 has 13 residues. Deletions cut 6 bases from V and 4 bases from J, with 9 bases between. CDR3 coding DNA: TGTGCCAGCAGCCGAACGGGTAATGAAAAACTGTTTTTT. Its protein product is CASSRTGNEKLFF.

This chain uses TRBV5-1 with TRBJ2-4, with 13 bases matching TRBD2. CDR1 and CDR2 from the germline V gene are SGHRS and YFSETQ. The trim removed 0 bases at V and 4 bases at J, leaving 4 bases unmatched. The CDR3 runs to 17 residues. CDR3 loop: CASSLDGTSGKKNIQYF. The CDR3 nucleotides read TGCGCCAGCAGCTTGGATGGGACTAGCGGGAAAAAAAACATTCAGTACTTC.

The chain joins TRBV6-5 to TRBJ2-7; TRBD1 matches at 7 bases. Germline V gives CDR1 MNHEY, CDR2 SVGAGI. Germline trimming cut 6 bases from V and 4 bases from J; bases unmatched to any gene: 6. The CDR3 length is 13 residues. This chain's CDR3 is CASSQGQTYEQYF. CDR3 DNA: TGTGCCAGCAGCCAGGGACAGACATACGAGCAGTACTTC.

This clone was counted once. The chain carries TRBV7-9 and TRBJ1-5; D possibly corresponds to TRBD1 (5 bases). The V and J ends lost 5 bases and 5 bases respectively, with 16 bases between them. The CDR3 spans 15 residues. The germline gives CDR1 SEHNR, CDR2 FQNEAQ (reference sequence). The DNA of the CDR3 is TGTGCCAGCAGCCAGTGGCCGGGCAGGGATCAGCCCCAGCATTTT. Translation gives CASSQWPGRDQPQHF.

The chain joins TRBV1 to TRBJ1-2; TRBD1 is the table's D call and was not checked against the DNA. TRBV1 is listed as a pseudogene. This CDR3 region has 13 residues. The CDR3 sequence: CTSSPGQIYGYTF. Written as DNA, the CDR3 is TGCACCAGCAGCCCCGGACAGATCTATGGCTACACCTTC.